This TCR beta chain comes out of a study of blood T cell repertoires in COVID-19 (dated by TCRdb to the early 2020s). Study-wide context: Samples covering the acute and convalescent phases of COVID-19 were provided by collaborators in the United States, Italy and Spain. Deeply sampled blood TCRbeta repertoires from subjects exposed to, actively infected with, or recovered from COVID-19 were included in the dataset. The repertoires were released in a freely available public database meant as a resource for research on the immune response to SARS-CoV-2. Where available, HLA class I and class II types were taken from metadata supplied by the sample provider and were not determined by assay-based typing. The sample metadata nearly always contained a de-identified subject ID, COVID-19 status, age in years and sex. The prospective study material was composed of cDNA or gDNA derived from T cells, B-cell-depleted T cells, or PBMCs. The samples were drawn from the first 160 participants of the ongoing ImmuneRACE study and from 1,254 subjects provided by 6 global collaborators. Results and caveats for the whole study, not just this receptor: The amount of clinical and demographic metadata varied by source and participant and was provided uncurated.

TCRbeta CDR3 regions were amplified from genomic DNA using the immunoSEQ Assay, a bias-controlled multiplex PCR. In the source study's methods: Nucleated cell counts per sample were estimated from amplification of reference gene primers within the assay. Sequence reads were collapsed and filtered to measure the absolute abundance of every unique TCRbeta CDR3 rearrangement. For each sample, productive Simpson clonality was calculated by taking the square root of Simpson's diversity index across productive rearrangements. The source is immuneACCESS, and TCRdb retained only in-frame sequences with V and J called. Part of the clones is not carried over; for the studies checked, unresolved V genes explain less than half of this, and the remainder is unexplained. The V and J calls and the clone size are those of that table, but D and trimming were determined from the DNA. The sample table records a few hundred thousand clones; just over 85% of these occur just once. 3.8% of the sample lies in the top ten.

As for this clone: Its antigen remains undetermined. No base qualities exist here, and no much larger clone lies one base off it.

Participants in the prospective study were aged about 18 to 100 years, lived in 20 to 30 United States geographic areas, and enrolled through a virtual design. In the prospective study, cohorts were assigned on the basis of participant-reported clinical history obtained from a screening survey and a study questionnaire. In the prospective study, whole blood, serum and a nasopharyngeal or oropharyngeal swab were collected from each participant by mobile phlebotomists. Additional blood draws and questionnaires over an approximately 2-month period could optionally be provided by prospective study participants. Before DNA extraction, blood samples from the prospective study were shipped at room temperature or frozen. The sequenced sample was PBMCs or T cells enriched from blood (not recorded which). This clonotype was obtained from a woman aged 40-49 years with acute COVID-19.

The CDR3 here reads CASSLRGNTEAFF. DNA sequence: TGTGCCAGCAGTTTAAGAGGGAACACTGAAGCTTTCTTT. The sequence is built from TRBV27 and TRBJ1-1; the D gene cannot be named for sure. The CDR3 spans 13 residues, from the cysteine through the phenylalanine. The sequence is cut down to CDR3 DNA, 39 bases in frame from base 1. The germline V gene (reference sequence) specifies MNHEY as CDR1 and SMNVEV as CDR2. Deletion took 2 bases off V and 1 base off J, with a span of 5 bases between the germline ends.